This is a list of T cell receptor beta chains from one sample in a study of identical twins. TCRdb recomputed calls from the 5' RACE reads with MiXCR, one row per CDR3 protein. The sample has some 320,000 distinct CDR3 sequences; over 9% are singletons. Another study also made use of these data, one on yellow fever vaccine responses in identical twins.

Sequencing used CD8+ T cells sorted from blood. The receptors derive from a woman aged 18-29 years in good health. The CDR3 runs from the conserved cysteine through the conserved F or W. A D gene is named only where the DNA matches it firmly. For some rows the clone size is stated as once, few or many, or as a class when expanded; others skip it.

clone_size: few
v_call: TRBV2
j_call: TRBJ2-5
d_call: TRBD2
cdr3_nt: TGTGCCAGCAGTGACCTTACCCTTTTACTAGCGGGAGATCGGCAAGAGACCCAGTACTTC
cdr3_aa: CASSDLTLLLAGDRQETQYF

clone_size: many
v_call: TRBV24-1
j_call: TRBJ2-1
d_call: TRBD2
cdr3_nt: TGTGCCACCAGTGATCACACTCAACTAGCGGGAGGATATATTGAGCAGTTCTTC
cdr3_aa: CATSDHTQLAGGYIEQFF

clone_size: NA
v_call: TRBV7-8
j_call: TRBJ2-7
d_call: NA
cdr3_nt: TGTGCCAGCAGCTTAGTGGTCCGGGCCGAGGGCGAGCAGTACTTC
cdr3_aa: CASSLVVRAEGEQYF

clone_size: NA
v_call: TRBV28
j_call: TRBJ2-2
d_call: TRBD2
cdr3_nt: TGTGCCAGCAGCTTCCGGACTAGCGGAACCGGGGAGCTGTTTTTT
cdr3_aa: CASSFRTSGTGELFF

clone_size: many
v_call: TRBV5-1
j_call: TRBJ2-1
d_call: TRBD1
cdr3_nt: TGCGCCAGCAGCGGACAGGCTGTTGAGCAGTTCTTC
cdr3_aa: CASSGQAVEQFF

clone_size: NA
v_call: TRBV6-6
j_call: TRBJ2-1
d_call: NA
cdr3_nt: TGTGCCAGCAGTTACTCGATTGAGCAGTTCTTC
cdr3_aa: CASSYSIEQFF

clone_size: many
v_call: TRBV12-3/TRBV12-4
j_call: TRBJ2-1
d_call: NA
cdr3_nt: TGTGCCAGCAGTCCCTCGGTATGGCCGCAGTTCTTC
cdr3_aa: CASSPSVWPQFF

clone_size: many
v_call: TRBV12-3/TRBV12-4
j_call: TRBJ2-1
d_call: NA
cdr3_nt: TGTGCCAGCAGTTTACCCCCCCACAATGAGCAGTTCTTC
cdr3_aa: CASSLPPHNEQFF

clone_size: few
v_call: TRBV4-2
j_call: TRBJ2-7
d_call: NA
cdr3_nt: TGTGCCAGCAGCCAAGTAGGGCGCGGGGTAAGCTCCTACGAGCAGTACTTC
cdr3_aa: CASSQVGRGVSSYEQYF

clone_size: NA
v_call: TRBV2
j_call: TRBJ2-1
d_call: TRBD2
cdr3_nt: TGTGCCACCCTAACTAGCGGGGGCTCGCCGGGGCAGTTCTTC
cdr3_aa: CATLTSGGSPGQFF

clone_size: few
v_call: TRBV15
j_call: TRBJ2-7
d_call: NA
cdr3_nt: TGTGCCACCAGCAGAGCCCGGGCAGTAAGTAACGAGCAGTACTTC
cdr3_aa: CATSRARAVSNEQYF

clone_size: few
v_call: TRBV29-1
j_call: TRBJ2-7
d_call: NA
cdr3_nt: TGCAGCGTTGAAGCTAGGGGAACTCAGGAGACCTACGAGCAGTACTTC
cdr3_aa: CSVEARGTQETYEQYF

clone_size: many
v_call: TRBV5-1
j_call: TRBJ2-3
d_call: NA
cdr3_nt: TGCGCCAGCAGCTTGAGGCCCACAGATACGCAGTATTTT
cdr3_aa: CASSLRPTDTQYF

clone_size: few
v_call: TRBV7-3
j_call: TRBJ2-7
d_call: TRBD1
cdr3_nt: TGTGCCAGCAGCTTAACCCAGGGGGACTACGAGCAGTACTTC
cdr3_aa: CASSLTQGDYEQYF

clone_size: few
v_call: TRBV27
j_call: TRBJ1-2
d_call: NA
cdr3_nt: TGTGCCAGCAGGAGAAGGGGGGGTGGCTACACCTTC
cdr3_aa: CASRRRGGGYTF

clone_size: few
v_call: TRBV12-3/TRBV12-4
j_call: TRBJ2-4
d_call: TRBD1
cdr3_nt: TGTGCCAGCAGATCGACAGGGCCCAAATTGCTGGCCAAAAACATTCAGTACTTC
cdr3_aa: CASRSTGPKLLAKNIQYF

clone_size: many
v_call: TRBV29-1
j_call: TRBJ2-3
d_call: TRBD2
cdr3_nt: TGCAGCGCCGTCCGTTGGCGGGAGTTGACAGATACGCAGTATTTT
cdr3_aa: CSAVRWRELTDTQYF

clone_size: NA
v_call: TRBV27
j_call: TRBJ2-1
d_call: TRBD2
cdr3_nt: TGTGCCAGCAGTTTAGTAGCGGGGGGGCGTAATGAGCAGTTCTTC
cdr3_aa: CASSLVAGGRNEQFF

clone_size: NA
v_call: TRBV7-9
j_call: TRBJ2-4
d_call: TRBD1
cdr3_nt: TGTGCCAGCAGCTTAGCCTACAGGGGAGCCAAAAACATTCAGTACTTC
cdr3_aa: CASSLAYRGAKNIQYF

clone_size: NA
v_call: TRBV13
j_call: TRBJ2-7
d_call: NA
cdr3_nt: TGTGCCAGCAGCTTAGGCAAGCGGGTCCACGAGCAGTACTTC
cdr3_aa: CASSLGKRVHEQYF

clone_size: few
v_call: TRBV15
j_call: TRBJ2-7
d_call: NA
cdr3_nt: TGTGCCACCAGCAGAGGGGCCAGGGATCCCTCCTACGAGCAGTACTTC
cdr3_aa: CATSRGARDPSYEQYF

clone_size: NA
v_call: TRBV29-1
j_call: TRBJ1-1
d_call: NA
cdr3_nt: TGCAGCGTTGGCCGGGACACGCCGAACACTGAAGCTTTCTTT
cdr3_aa: CSVGRDTPNTEAFF

clone_size: NA
v_call: TRBV10-3
j_call: TRBJ2-1
d_call: TRBD2
cdr3_nt: TGTGCCGCCACAGCGGGGCCGGGAAATGAGCAGTTCTTC
cdr3_aa: CAATAGPGNEQFF

clone_size: few
v_call: TRBV4-1
j_call: TRBJ2-5
d_call: NA
cdr3_nt: TGCGCCAGCAGCCAAGAAGGCCCGGAGACCCAGTACTTC
cdr3_aa: CASSQEGPETQYF

clone_size: few
v_call: TRBV3-1
j_call: TRBJ2-7
d_call: NA
cdr3_nt: TGTGCCAGCAGCCAAGAGGGACACCACTACGAGCAGTACTTC
cdr3_aa: CASSQEGHHYEQYF

clone_size: few
v_call: TRBV27
j_call: TRBJ2-1
d_call: NA
cdr3_nt: TGTGCCAGCGCGCTAAGCTCCTACAATGAGCAGTTCTTC
cdr3_aa: CASALSSYNEQFF

clone_size: many
v_call: TRBV12-3/TRBV12-4
j_call: TRBJ2-1
d_call: NA
cdr3_nt: TGTGCCAGCAACGCGGGATCATTAGATGAGCAGTTCTTC
cdr3_aa: CASNAGSLDEQFF

clone_size: few
v_call: TRBV3-1
j_call: TRBJ2-2
d_call: TRBD2
cdr3_nt: TGTGCCAGCAGCACCCGGACTAGCGGAGACACCGGGGAGCTGTTTTTT
cdr3_aa: CASSTRTSGDTGELFF

clone_size: few
v_call: TRBV15
j_call: TRBJ2-7
d_call: TRBD1
cdr3_nt: TGTGCCACCAGCAGGGACGACAGGGCCTACGAGCAGTACTTC
cdr3_aa: CATSRDDRAYEQYF

clone_size: many
v_call: TRBV12-3/TRBV12-4
j_call: TRBJ2-1
d_call: TRBD1
cdr3_nt: TGTGCCAGCAGTGGAGGACAGGGTTCCTACAATGAGCAGTTCTTC
cdr3_aa: CASSGGQGSYNEQFF

clone_size: NA
v_call: TRBV6-1
j_call: TRBJ2-2
d_call: TRBD1
cdr3_nt: TGTGCCAGCAACCCGGGACAGATGAACACCGGGGAGCTGTTTTTT
cdr3_aa: CASNPGQMNTGELFF

clone_size: NA
v_call: TRBV27
j_call: TRBJ2-7
d_call: TRBD2
cdr3_nt: TGTGCCAGCAGTTTACGAGGACTAGCGGGATACGAGCAGTACTTC
cdr3_aa: CASSLRGLAGYEQYF

clone_size: many
v_call: TRBV29-1
j_call: TRBJ1-1
d_call: NA
cdr3_nt: TGCAGCGTTGAAGATCGAGGGGCTGAAGCTTTCTTT
cdr3_aa: CSVEDRGAEAFF

clone_size: many
v_call: TRBV2
j_call: TRBJ2-3
d_call: NA
cdr3_nt: TGTGCCAGCAGAGTAACCAGGGAGACGGCAGATACGCAGTATTTT
cdr3_aa: CASRVTRETADTQYF

clone_size: NA
v_call: TRBV27
j_call: TRBJ2-2
d_call: NA
cdr3_nt: TGTGCCAGCAGTTTAAGTCTACGGGGCGGGGAGCTGTTTTTT
cdr3_aa: CASSLSLRGGELFF

clone_size: few
v_call: TRBV7-9
j_call: TRBJ2-5
d_call: TRBD1
cdr3_nt: TGTGCCAGCAGCTTTTCCGGGACAGAGGGGGAGACCCAGTACTTC
cdr3_aa: CASSFSGTEGETQYF

clone_size: NA
v_call: TRBV28
j_call: TRBJ2-5
d_call: NA
cdr3_nt: TGTGCCAGCACGGGGCTAGAAGAGACCCAGTACTTC
cdr3_aa: CASTGLEETQYF

clone_size: NA
v_call: TRBV10-3
j_call: TRBJ1-3
d_call: NA
cdr3_nt: TGTGCCATCAGTGATATAGGGTCCGGAAACACCATATATTTT
cdr3_aa: CAISDIGSGNTIYF

clone_size: many
v_call: TRBV10-3
j_call: TRBJ2-2
d_call: NA
cdr3_nt: TGTGCCGGCGGAGGGGGGACTGACACCGGGGAGCTGTTTTTT
cdr3_aa: CAGGGGTDTGELFF

clone_size: many
v_call: TRBV7-9
j_call: TRBJ2-1
d_call: NA
cdr3_nt: TGTGCCAGCAGCATAAGGGACTTAGCCTACAATGAGCAGTTCTTC
cdr3_aa: CASSIRDLAYNEQFF

clone_size: few
v_call: TRBV27
j_call: TRBJ1-1
d_call: NA
cdr3_nt: TGTGCCAGCCAGAGGAACACTGAAGCTTTCTTT
cdr3_aa: CASQRNTEAFF

clone_size: few
v_call: TRBV28
j_call: TRBJ2-5
d_call: TRBD2
cdr3_nt: TGTGCCAGCAGGTATAGCGGGAGTGAGACCCAGTACTTC
cdr3_aa: CASRYSGSETQYF

clone_size: NA
v_call: TRBV11-3
j_call: TRBJ2-1
d_call: NA
cdr3_nt: TGTGCCAGCAGCCCGGCGGGATATAGCTCCTACAATGAGCAGTTCTTC
cdr3_aa: CASSPAGYSSYNEQFF

clone_size: NA
v_call: TRBV2
j_call: TRBJ1-5
d_call: TRBD1
cdr3_nt: TGTGCCAGCAGTGAAGCGTGGGCAGGGGGTTGGAGCAATCAGCCCCAGCATTTT
cdr3_aa: CASSEAWAGGWSNQPQHF

clone_size: NA
v_call: TRBV3-1
j_call: TRBJ2-1
d_call: NA
cdr3_nt: TGTGCCAGCAGCCAAGATAATGGGGATGAGCAGTTCTTC
cdr3_aa: CASSQDNGDEQFF

clone_size: NA
v_call: TRBV6-2/TRBV6-3
j_call: TRBJ2-1
d_call: TRBD2
cdr3_nt: TGTGCCAGTAACCAGCGGGGGGACAATGAGCAGTTCTTC
cdr3_aa: CASNQRGDNEQFF

clone_size: NA
v_call: TRBV4-1
j_call: TRBJ2-7
d_call: TRBD2
cdr3_nt: TGCGCCAGCAGCCCGGGACTAGTCCGCGAGCAGTACTTC
cdr3_aa: CASSPGLVREQYF

clone_size: few
v_call: TRBV12-3/TRBV12-4
j_call: TRBJ2-5
d_call: TRBD2
cdr3_nt: TGTGCCAGCAGTCCAACTAGCGGGAGAGGGGGGACCCAGTACTTC
cdr3_aa: CASSPTSGRGGTQYF

clone_size: few
v_call: TRBV13
j_call: TRBJ1-1
d_call: NA
cdr3_nt: TGTGCCAGCAGCTTAGGCATTATCGGCACTGAAGCTTTCTTT
cdr3_aa: CASSLGIIGTEAFF

clone_size: NA
v_call: TRBV12-3/TRBV12-4
j_call: TRBJ1-1
d_call: NA
cdr3_nt: TGTGCCAGCTCCAAGCAGGAAGCTTTCTTT
cdr3_aa: CASSKQEAFF

clone_size: NA
v_call: TRBV7-8
j_call: TRBJ2-1
d_call: TRBD1
cdr3_nt: TGTGCCAGCAGCTCTAGCCGGGACAGGGGCTACAATGAGCAGTTCTTC
cdr3_aa: CASSSSRDRGYNEQFF

clone_size: NA
v_call: TRBV2
j_call: TRBJ2-1
d_call: TRBD2
cdr3_nt: TGTGCCAGCATCCCAATAGCGGGGAGGAGGTACAATGAGCAGTTCTTC
cdr3_aa: CASIPIAGRRYNEQFF